The 13 T cell receptor beta chains reported below all come from one sample, sequenced in a study of identical twins. A single record per CDR3 protein comes from TCRdb applying MiXCR to the 5' RACE reads. The data contain approximately 890,000 distinct CDR3 sequences, more than 9% of them singletons. These data were likewise used in another study, on yellow fever vaccine responses in identical twins.

The sample consisted of PBMCs. These receptors were taken from a woman aged 18-29 years in good health.

This clonotype was detected once. The genes are TRBV14 and TRBJ2-7, with D maybe TRBD2 (7 bases). Germline V CDR1 and CDR2: SGHDN, FVKESK. V dropped 1 base and J dropped 5 bases, with 18 bases sitting between them. The CDR3 length is 16 residues. The CDR3, as DNA: TGTGCCAGCAGCCAAGGGTGGCTGCGGGGGCGAGACGAGCAGTACTTC. Protein sequence: CASSQGWLRGRDEQYF.

This clonotype was detected only a few times. This sequence joins TRBV10-2 and TRBJ2-3; D unresolved. The ends were cut back, 3 bases at V and 3 bases at J, with 10 bases in the middle. This CDR3 has 14 residues. Germline CDR1 WSHSY, CDR2 SAAADI. DNA for the CDR3: TGCGCCAGCAGTGACTGGGGTGGTACAGATACGCAGTATTTT. Its translation: CASSDWGGTDTQYF.

The CDR3 region is CASSYSPLVTGELFF. The DNA of the CDR3 is TGTGCCAGCAGCTACTCCCCGTTGGTTACCGGGGAGCTGTTTTTT. J is TRBJ2-2 and V is TRBV5-6; the D is unclear. Germline V gene sequence: CDR1 SGHDT, CDR2 YYEEEE. V shed 3 bases and J shed 5 bases, with 14 bases lying between them. The CDR3 has 15 residues.

The chain carries TRBV4-1 and TRBJ1-1, with a tentative D call TRBD1 (6 bases). CDR1 and CDR2 from the germline V gene are MGHRA and YSYEKL. The CDR3 is 14 residues long. V dropped 0 bases and J dropped 9 bases, with 14 bases sitting between them. The CDR3 coding sequence is TGCGCCAGCAGCCAAGAGGGGGCGACAGACCAAGCTTTCTTT. Residues: CASSQEGATDQAFF.

In this sample, this clonotype turned up a few times. V usage is TRBV20-1 and J usage is TRBJ2-3; 10 bases map to TRBD1. The ends lost 4 bases at V and 3 bases at J; junction bases unmatched: 7. The CDR3 covers 15 residues. Germline V lookup: CDR1 DFQATT, CDR2 SNEGSKA (reference sequence). In nucleotides, the CDR3 is TGCAGTGCTACCCCAGGGACAGGGGTTACAGATACGCAGTATTTT. Residues: CSATPGTGVTDTQYF.

This clonotype was counted between two and nine times. The genes are TRBV5-1 and TRBJ2-3; 13 bases are a match to TRBD2. V was clipped by 3 bases and J by 1 base; unmatched bases: 5. CDR1 SGHRS and CDR2 YFSETQ come from the germline V gene. The CDR3 covers 17 residues. CDR3 protein: CASSSGTSGIGTDTQYF. The CDR3 nucleotides are TGCGCCAGCAGCTCAGGGACTAGCGGGATCGGCACAGATACGCAGTATTTT.

This clonotype has ten or more counts. V is TRBV12-3 or TRBV12-4 and J is TRBJ1-1; D is perhaps TRBD1 (5 bases). The length of the CDR3 is 14 residues. V shed 5 bases and J shed 5 bases, with 15 bases lying between them. This CDR3 is CASSPLDRGTEAFF. The CDR3 DNA is TGTGCCAGCAGTCCCTTGGATCGGGGGACTGAAGCTTTCTTT.

The sample holds a few counts of this clonotype. The chain has TRBV12-3 or TRBV12-4 and TRBJ1-1; tentatively, D is TRBD1 (5 bases). This CDR3 spans 13 amino acids. V dropped 6 bases and J dropped 11 bases, with 19 bases sitting between them. The CDR3 nucleotides are TGTGCCAGCAGGGGGGACGTGGGTTTTCGGGCTTTCTTT. This translates into CASRGDVGFRAFF.

This clonotype was seen only a few times. The chain joins TRBV7-9 to TRBJ2-1; 9 positions match TRBD2. V shed 4 bases and J 5 bases; nucleotides not matched to a gene: 3. CDR1 is SEHNR and CDR2 is FQNEAQ in the germline V gene (reference sequence). The CDR3 loop spans 14 amino acids. CDR3: CASSYGGGDNEQFF. Here the CDR3 DNA reads TGTGCCAGCAGCTACGGCGGGGGGGACAATGAGCAGTTCTTC.

This clonotype appeared once. The chain employs TRBV20-1 and TRBJ2-6; D is unclear. Trimming stripped 3 bases from V and 2 bases from J, with 5 bases between. This CDR3 region has 13 residues. CDR1 is DFQATT and CDR2 is SNEGSKA in the germline V gene (reference sequence). The CDR3 loop reads CSASDPGANVLTF. The CDR3 DNA follows: TGCAGTGCTAGTGACCCTGGGGCCAACGTCCTGACTTTC.

The chain uses TRBV4-1 and TRBJ1-1, with no clear D. Germline V lookup: CDR1 MGHRA, CDR2 YSYEKL. This CDR3 comprises 15 residues. The V gene lost 0 bases and the J gene lost 1 base, with 9 bases spanning the gap. The CDR3 region has the DNA TGCGCCAGCAGCCAAGAGTGGCAGGCGAACACTGAAGCTTTCTTT. Its translation is CASSQEWQANTEAFF.

This clonotype was seen at least ten times. The rearrangement uses TRBV25-1 and TRBJ2-5, with a possible D match to TRBD2 (6 bases). Deletions cut 3 bases from V and 1 base from J, with 15 bases between. Germline V gene data show CDR1 as MGHDK and CDR2 as SYGVNS. CDR3 length: 16 amino acids. The chain's CDR3 is CASSDLTGGFQETQYF. The CDR3 DNA reads as TGTGCCAGCAGTGACCTGACTGGGGGGTTCCAAGAGACCCAGTACTTC.

The chain joins TRBV6-2 or TRBV6-3 to TRBJ2-7; either TRBD1 or TRBD2 may fit D (5 bases each). Deletions cut 2 bases from V and 5 bases from J, with 10 bases between. Germline V gives CDR1 MNHEY, CDR2 SVGEGT. The CDR3 runs to 13 residues. The CDR3: CASSYVRGHEQYF. CDR3 bases: TGTGCCAGCAGTTACGTACGGGGCCACGAGCAGTACTTC.